A single T cell receptor (beta chain) is shown here with its context. No antigen is known for it. With 60 Vbeta and 13 Jbeta primers, the PCR was carried out. Assay: immunoSEQ multiplex PCR; the TCRdb copy retains only in-frame clones and omits some. Among under 200,000 clones listed, roughly 80% were seen once. These data come from a study of cytomegalovirus exposure and HLA in healthy donors. Overall study context: Most donors, 81% of a few hundred genotyped, fell in the Caucasian-associated ancestry cluster. Study-wide results and limits: Analyses of presence and absence presupposed an approximately uniform sequencing depth across donors.

Germline CDR1 MNHNS, CDR2 SASEGT. The length of the CDR3 is 14 residues. V was cut by 2 bases and J by 2 bases, with 7 bases left in between. What was sequenced was PBMCs. This chain links TRBV6-1 with TRBJ2-1; unclear D gene. This clonotype was sampled from a woman in her forties or fifties in good health and CMV-seropositive. DNA of the CDR3: TGTGCCAGCAGTGAATTGACAACCTACAATGAGCAGTTCTTC. It codes for CASSELTTYNEQFF.